The clone carrying this T cell receptor (beta chain) was recorded a few times. Its specificity is not known. These data come from a study of cytomegalovirus exposure and HLA in healthy donors. Both 60 Vbeta primers and 13 Jbeta primers went into the PCR. Data came from immunoSEQ multiplex PCR; TCRdb stores just in-frame clones and leaves some out. The top ten clones hold 3.5% of a sample with some 150,000 clones, 70% to 80% of them seen once. Findings and caveats of the study: The study recorded 150 to 200 TCR beta chains that were cytomegalovirus-associated. Earlier findings revealed that most TCR beta V segments proved productive either about 90% or about 30% of the time.

CDR3 length: 15 amino acids. Per germline, CDR1 SGHDT and CDR2 YYEEEE. V trimming: 4 bases; J trimming: 8 bases; junction bases outside the gene matches: 8. Sequenced sample: PBMCs. The sequence was obtained from a human donor in good health. The gene calls are TRBV5-6 and TRBJ2-2, with 10 bases identical to TRBD1. In DNA, the CDR3 is TGTGCCAGCAGCCGGGACAGGGGCCCCGAAGGGGAGCTGTTTTTT. This encodes CASSRDRGPEGELFF.